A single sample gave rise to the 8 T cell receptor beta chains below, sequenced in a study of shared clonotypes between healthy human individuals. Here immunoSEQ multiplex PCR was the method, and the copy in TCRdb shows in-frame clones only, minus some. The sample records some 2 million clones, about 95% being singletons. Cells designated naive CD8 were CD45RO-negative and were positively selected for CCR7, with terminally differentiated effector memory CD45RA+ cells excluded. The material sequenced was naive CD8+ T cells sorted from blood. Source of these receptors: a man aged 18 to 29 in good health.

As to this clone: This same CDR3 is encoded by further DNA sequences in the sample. The CDR3 is CASSVGVNYEQYF. CDR3 in DNA: TGTGCCAGCAGCGTCGGCGTTAACTACGAGCAGTACTTC. The V and J genes are TRBV9 and TRBJ2-7; D not certain. The CDR3 sequence is 13 residues long. The germline V gene has CDR1 SGDLS and CDR2 YYNGEE. Trimming pared 2 bases from V and 3 bases from J, leaving 9 bases between.

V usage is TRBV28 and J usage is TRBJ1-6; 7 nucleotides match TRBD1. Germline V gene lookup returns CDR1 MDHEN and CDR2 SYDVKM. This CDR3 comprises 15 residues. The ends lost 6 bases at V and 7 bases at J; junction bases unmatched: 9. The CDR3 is CASREAGTANSPLHF. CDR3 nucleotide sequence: TGTGCCAGCAGAGAAGCCGGGACAGCAAATTCACCCCTCCACTTT.

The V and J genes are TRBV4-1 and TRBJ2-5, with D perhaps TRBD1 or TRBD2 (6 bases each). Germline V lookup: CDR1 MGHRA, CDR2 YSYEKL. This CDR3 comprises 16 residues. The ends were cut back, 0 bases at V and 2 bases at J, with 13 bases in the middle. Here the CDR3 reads CASSQESIGGQETQYF. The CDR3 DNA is TGCGCCAGCAGCCAAGAATCAATAGGGGGGCAAGAGACCCAGTACTTC.

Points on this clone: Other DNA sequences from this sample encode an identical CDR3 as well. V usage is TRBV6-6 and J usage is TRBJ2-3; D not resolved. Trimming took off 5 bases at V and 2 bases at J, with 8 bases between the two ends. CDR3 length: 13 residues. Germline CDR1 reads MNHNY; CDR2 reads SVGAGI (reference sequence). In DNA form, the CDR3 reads TGTGCCAGCAGTCTAGACCCCACAGATACGCAGTATTTT. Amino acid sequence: CASSLDPTDTQYF.

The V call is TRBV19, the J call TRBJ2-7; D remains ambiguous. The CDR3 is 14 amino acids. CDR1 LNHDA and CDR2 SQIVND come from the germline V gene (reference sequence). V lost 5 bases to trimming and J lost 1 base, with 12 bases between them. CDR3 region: CASSPETYSYEQYF. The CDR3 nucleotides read TGTGCCAGTAGTCCCGAAACATATTCCTACGAGCAGTACTTC. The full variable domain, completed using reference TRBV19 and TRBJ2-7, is DGGITQSPKYLFRKEGQNVTLSCEQNLNHDAMYWYRQDPGQGLRLIYYSQIVNDFQKGDIAEGYSVSREKKESFPLTVTSAQKNPTAFYLCASSPETYSYEQYFGPGTRLTVT.

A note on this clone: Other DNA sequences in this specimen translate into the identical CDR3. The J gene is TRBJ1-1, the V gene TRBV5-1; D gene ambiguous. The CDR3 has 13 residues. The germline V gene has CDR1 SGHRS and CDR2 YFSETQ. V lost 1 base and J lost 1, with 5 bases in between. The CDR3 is CASSLTPNTEAFF. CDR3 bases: TGCGCCAGCAGCTTGACACCGAACACTGAAGCTTTCTTT.

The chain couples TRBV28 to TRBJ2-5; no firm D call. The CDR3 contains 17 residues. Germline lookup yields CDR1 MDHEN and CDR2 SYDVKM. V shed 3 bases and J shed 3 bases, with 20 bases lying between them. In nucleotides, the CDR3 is TGTGCCAGCAGTTTGGGTATATTGGGAATCAGAGAAGAGACCCAGTACTTC. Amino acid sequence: CASSLGILGIREETQYF.

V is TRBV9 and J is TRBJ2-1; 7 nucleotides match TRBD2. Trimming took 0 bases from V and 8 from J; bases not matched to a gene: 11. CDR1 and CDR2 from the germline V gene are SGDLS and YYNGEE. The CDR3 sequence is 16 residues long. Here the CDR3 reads CASSVAIAGARYEQFF. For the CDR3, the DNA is TGTGCCAGCAGCGTAGCAATTGCGGGAGCGCGATATGAGCAGTTCTTC.